This record looks at one T cell receptor beta chain sequence and its context. This record comes from a study of naive CD8 T cells in extremely preterm neonates. This CDR3 contains 16 residues. Trimming cost V 6 bases and J 0 bases, with 18 bases left between them. Per germline, CDR1 SGHNT and CDR2 YYREEE (reference sequence). Profiled with immunoSEQ multiplex PCR; TCRdb holds only in-frame clones, not every one. This table holds thousands of clones, 97% found once. The sequence came from a human donor in good health. V gene TRBV5-4 combines with J gene TRBJ1-1; D gene uncertain. The sequenced material came from naive CD8+ T cells from blood. The CDR3 DNA follows: TGTGCCAGCACCATTGATCCCGCAGGCATGAACACTGAAGCTTTCTTT. Encoded protein: CASTIDPAGMNTEAFF.